Given below is one T cell receptor beta chain in context. Clones were read by immunoSEQ multiplex PCR, and TCRdb kept only the in-frame ones, dropping some. Among under 200,000 clones listed, 87% were seen once. The CDR3 runs to 13 residues. Germline CDR1 and CDR2: MDHEN and SYDVKM. Trimming shortened V by 3 bases and J by 12 bases, and 17 bases separated the two germline ends. The data originate from a study of blood T cell repertoires in COVID-19. The sequencing input was PBMCs or T cells enriched from blood (not recorded which). V and J are TRBV28 and TRBJ1-2, with a possible D match to TRBD1 (5 bases). This TCR derives from a woman between 50 and 59 years old who had recovered from COVID-19. The CDR3 loop is CASSFGRAEEDTF. The CDR3 region has the DNA TGTGCCAGCAGTTTCGGCAGGGCAGAAGAAGACACCTTC.